The next 7 T cell receptor beta chains were all read from a single sample in a study of prognosis after radiotherapy for stage I lung cancer. The study amplified the TCR beta CDR3 region from genomic DNA. This amplification was carried out by two rounds of multiplex PCR. With primers specific to each TRBV and TRBJ gene, the first-round PCR was performed. TCRdb reprocessed the multiplex PCR reads via MiXCR and lists one record per CDR3 protein. Among 15,000 to 20,000 distinct CDR3 sequences listed, roughly a quarter were seen once. Sequenced material: PBMCs, taken before or after stereotactic body radiation therapy (not recorded which). These receptors were collected from a donor older than 45 with non-small cell lung cancer.

V is TRBV7-9 and J is TRBJ2-1; D remains unclear. This CDR3 is 14 amino acids long. Germline V gives CDR1 SEHNR, CDR2 FQNEAQ (reference sequence). Trimming shortened V by 4 bases and J by 12 bases, and 19 bases separated the two germline ends. This CDR3 reads CASSSLGQRGMQFF. CDR3 DNA sequence: TGTGCCAGCAGCTCCTTGGGCCAACGAGGTATGCAGTTCTTC. The full variable domain, its missing parts supplied by reference TRBV7-9 and TRBJ2-1, is DTGVSQNPRHKITKRGQNVTFRCDPISEHNRLYWYRQTLGQGPEFLTYFQNEAQLEKSRLLSDRFSAERPKGSFSTLEIQRTEQGDSAMYLCASSSLGQRGMQFFGPGTRLTVL.

This clonotype was counted ten times or more. The chain is built from TRBV5-6 and TRBJ1-1; D might be TRBD1 (5 bases). V was clipped by 4 bases and J by 5 bases, with 12 bases between them. This CDR3 has 13 amino acids. The germline gives CDR1 SGHDT, CDR2 YYEEEE. This CDR3 reads CASSPGGWTEAFF. CDR3 in DNA: TGTGCCAGCAGCCCGGGGGGGTGGACTGAAGCTTTCTTT.

Ten or more counts support this clonotype. This chain joins TRBV5-4 and TRBJ2-3; D gene ambiguous. Looked up from germline, CDR1 is SGHNT and CDR2 is YYREEE (reference sequence). This CDR3 region has 12 residues. V lost 0 bases and J 6 bases, leaving 5 bases between the germline ends. The CDR3 DNA reads as TGTGCCAGCAGCTTGGTTGATGATACGCAGTATTTT. Protein: CASSLVDDTQYF.

This clonotype was recorded many times. The chain uses TRBV25-1 and TRBJ2-3, with D unclear. This CDR3 is 16 amino acids long. Trimming took 7 bases from V and 2 from J, leaving 19 bases between them. Germline CDR1 reads MGHDK; CDR2 reads SYGVNS. CDR3: CASTELGTANTDTQYF. The CDR3 DNA sequence: TGTGCCAGCACAGAACTTGGAACAGCGAACACAGATACGCAGTATTTT. The full variable domain, completed using reference TRBV25-1 and TRBJ2-3, is EADIYQTPRYLVIGTGKKITLECSQTMGHDKMYWYQQDPGMELHLIHYSYGVNSTEKGDLSSESTVSRIRTEHFPLTLESARPSHTSQYLCASTELGTANTDTQYFGPGTRLTVL.

Comment on this clonotype: Germline is not matched at one junction end, which may reflect a read error. The gene calls are TRBV14 and TRBJ2-2, with D perhaps matching TRBD1 (6 bases). Germline lookup yields CDR1 SGHDN and CDR2 FVKESK. The CDR3 runs to 16 residues. CDR3 nucleotides: TGTGCCAGCAGCCATGTACAGGGTTTCGATACCGGGGAGCTGTTTTTC. Its translation: CASSHVQGFDTGELFF.

In this sample, this clonotype turned up many times. This rearrangement joins TRBV2 to TRBJ1-5; tentatively, D is TRBD1 (5 bases). CDR1 is SNHLY and CDR2 is FYNNEI in the germline V gene. The CDR3 extends over 15 amino acids. V was pared by 3 bases and J by 2 bases, with 11 bases between. Written as DNA, the CDR3 is TGTGCCAGCAGTGATCGGCAGGGAGGCAATCAGCCCCAGCATTTT. Its protein product is CASSDRQGGNQPQHF.

The table lists this clonotype with many counts. The V and J genes are TRBV7-6 and TRBJ2-1; D not certain. The CDR3 has 13 amino acids. Trimming left V 5 bases short and J 9 bases short, with 14 bases between. Germline lookup yields CDR1 SGHVS and CDR2 FNYEAQ. The DNA for the CDR3 is TGTGCCAGCAGCAACAACCAAGCAGTTGAGCAGTTCTTC. It translates to CASSNNQAVEQFF.